This passage covers 23 T cell receptor beta chains from one sample sequenced in a study of OX40 agonist ivuxolimab in advanced cancers. Profiling relied on immunoSEQ multiplex PCR, and the TCRdb table lists in-frame clones only, not all of them. In the table there are just over 60,000 clones, approximately 90% of which are singletons. This specimen was CD4+ or CD8+ T cells sorted from blood, taken in a trial of the OX40 agonist ivuxolimab. The origin of the receptors is an adult with an advanced solid tumor such as melanoma, head and neck, liver or kidney cancer.

To note about this clone: Different DNA sequences within this sample yield the same CDR3. V and J are TRBV6-1 and TRBJ1-3; D not certain. Germline CDR1 reads MNHNS; CDR2 reads SASEGT. CDR3 length: 15 residues. V was clipped by 6 bases and J by 2 bases, with 14 bases between them. The CDR3, as DNA: TGTGCCAGCAGCCTCGGAGGGTTGACTGGAAACACCATATATTTT. It codes for CASSLGGLTGNTIYF.

The chain recombines TRBV10-1 with TRBJ2-5, with D hard to call. V lost 6 bases and J lost 7, with 21 bases in between. Germline lookup yields CDR1 WNHNN and CDR2 SYGVQD (reference sequence). The CDR3 consists of 15 residues. The CDR3 region is CASSPALDVVGTQYF. CDR3 DNA sequence: TGCGCCAGCAGCCCAGCTTTAGATGTCGTGGGGACCCAGTACTTC.

The V and J genes are TRBV7-6 and TRBJ2-3; D is perhaps TRBD2 (5 bases). The V end lost 0 bases, the J end lost 4 bases, and 5 bases lay between the germline ends. The CDR3 sequence is 13 residues long. Germline CDR1 and CDR2: SGHVS and FNYEAQ. The CDR3 is CASSLAGADTQYF. The CDR3 DNA is TGTGCCAGCAGCTTAGCGGGAGCAGATACGCAGTATTTT.

V is TRBV6-5 and J is TRBJ1-1; D unresolved. The length of the CDR3 is 16 residues. CDR1 and CDR2 (germline): MNHEY, SVGAGI. Trimming shortened V by 0 bases and J by 4 bases, and 15 bases separated the two germline ends. CDR3 nucleotide sequence: TGTGCCAGCAGTTACTCTTGGGCCCGGCTGGGCACTGAAGCTTTCTTT. Protein product: CASSYSWARLGTEAFF.

In its sample, this clone was seen many times. V usage is TRBV23-1 and J usage is TRBJ1-5, with a possible D match to TRBD1 (6 bases). TRBV23-1 is labeled an ORF, and its function is uncertain. Trimming took 3 bases from V and 2 from J, leaving 14 bases between them. The CDR3 totals 16 residues. The CDR3 DNA follows: TGCGCCAGCAGTCACCCCACAGGGACGGGCAATCAGCCCCAGCATTTT. Translated, it gives CASSHPTGTGNQPQHF.

This clone was picked up one time. J is TRBJ2-7 and V is TRBV5-1; 9 bases are shared with TRBD1. V was pared by 5 bases and J by 5 bases, with 14 bases of the junction left unmatched. This CDR3 has 16 residues. Germline V gene sequence: CDR1 SGHRS, CDR2 YFSETQ. The CDR3 DNA follows: TGCGCCAGCAGGCTTTGGAGTGGGACAGGGACCCACGAGCAGTACTTC. Its translation: CASRLWSGTGTHEQYF. The complete variable domain, with remaining parts taken from reference TRBV5-1 and TRBJ2-7, reads KAGVTQTPRYLIKTRGQQVTLSCSPISGHRSVSWYQQTPGQGLQFLFEYFSETQRNKGNFPGRFSGRQFSNSRSEMNVSTLELGDSALYLCASRLWSGTGTHEQYFGPGTRLTVT.

J is TRBJ2-7 and V is TRBV30; D tentatively fits TRBD1 or TRBD2 (6 bases each). This CDR3 spans 14 amino acids. V was trimmed by 0 bases and J by 2 bases, leaving 11 bases between them. Germline V gene lookup returns CDR1 GTSNPN and CDR2 SVGIG (reference sequence). The DNA for the CDR3 is TGTGCCTGGAGTGTGGGGGGACAAACCTACGAGCAGTACTTC. Translating gives CAWSVGGQTYEQYF.

As DNA, the CDR3 is TGTGCCAGCAGCCCAAGTCCCTGGAACACTGAAGCTTTCTTT. This gives the protein CASSPSPWNTEAFF. This chain links TRBV5-8 with TRBJ1-1, with D hard to call. Looked up from germline, CDR1 is SGHTS and CDR2 is YDEGEE. CDR3 length: 14 amino acids. Trimming shortened V by 4 bases and J by 1 base, and 11 bases separated the two germline ends.

CDR3 coding DNA: TGTGCCAGCCTCGACGTCTCTGGGGCCAACGTCCTGACTTTC. Its translation: CASLDVSGANVLTF. The chain joins TRBV11-2 to TRBJ2-6; D is uncertain. This CDR3 region has 14 residues. Germline lookup yields CDR1 SGHAT and CDR2 FQNNGV. V gave up 8 bases and J gave up 0 bases, with 8 bases separating them.

The J gene is TRBJ2-7, the V gene TRBV7-3; TRBD2 agrees at 12 bases. J lost 2 bases, V lost 2 bases, and 7 bases had no gene match. Germline CDR1 reads SGHTA; CDR2 reads FQGTGA. CDR3 length: 17 residues. This chain's CDR3 is CASSLVAPSGRAYEQYF. CDR3 nucleotide sequence: TGTGCCAGCAGCTTAGTAGCCCCTAGCGGGAGGGCCTACGAGCAGTACTTC.

This clone showed up just once. V and J are TRBV30 and TRBJ2-5, with 10 nucleotides matching TRBD1. The CDR3 spans 16 residues. CDR1 GTSNPN and CDR2 SVGIG come from the germline V gene (reference sequence). J gave up 2 bases and V 0 bases, and 6 bases lay outside the gene matches. The CDR3 nucleotides read TGTGCCTGGAGTGTCGGGACAGGGGCCCCGCAAGAGACCCAGTACTTC. Its protein product is CAWSVGTGAPQETQYF.

This chain uses TRBV5-8 with TRBJ1-4; perhaps TRBD1 as D (6 bases). The CDR3 loop spans 15 amino acids. Germline V gene sequence: CDR1 SGHTS, CDR2 YDEGEE. Trimming left V 4 bases short and J 3 bases short, with 13 bases between. The CDR3 loop is CASSLQGISNEKLFF. The CDR3 DNA follows: TGTGCCAGCAGCCTACAGGGAATCTCTAATGAAAAACTGTTTTTT.

The chain joins TRBV7-8 to TRBJ2-1; TRBD2 matches 10 bases. J lost 1 base, V lost 5 bases, and 11 bases had no gene match. Per the germline V gene, CDR1 is SGHVS and CDR2 is FQNEAQ. The length of the CDR3 is 18 residues. The CDR3 DNA sequence: TGTGCCAGCAGCCCAGTAGCTAGCGGGAGAGCATCCTACAATGAGCAGTTCTTC. Residues: CASSPVASGRASYNEQFF.

The V gene is TRBV10-3, the J gene TRBJ1-1; 8 positions match TRBD1. CDR1 is ENHRY, CDR2 SYGVKD, per germline. V trimming: 4 bases; J trimming: 2 bases; junction bases outside the gene matches: 9. This CDR3 is 16 amino acids long. The CDR3 protein is CAISVNTGGTNTEAFF. The CDR3 DNA reads TGTGCCATCAGTGTAAACACAGGGGGGACCAACACTGAAGCTTTCTTT.

This chain uses TRBV7-2 with TRBJ1-5, with D possibly being TRBD1 (6 bases). Germline CDR1 is SGHTA and CDR2 is FQGNSA. V lost 5 bases and J 2 bases, leaving 19 bases between the germline ends. The CDR3 spans 17 residues. The CDR3 nucleotides read TGTGCCAGCAGCCAGCCCCAATTCAGGGGCGGCAATCAGCCCCAGCATTTT. It yields the protein CASSQPQFRGGNQPQHF.

The chain is built from TRBV18 and TRBJ2-7, with 7 positions matching TRBD1. CDR1 is KGHSH, CDR2 LQKENI, per germline. The CDR3 length is 15 residues. Germline trimming cut 3 bases from V and 0 bases from J; bases unmatched to any gene: 5. The CDR3 protein is CASSPSRDSSYEQYF. In DNA form, the CDR3 reads TGTGCCAGCTCACCCTCCCGGGACAGCTCCTACGAGCAGTACTTC.

This chain links TRBV27 with TRBJ2-3; TRBD2 matches at 13 bases. The V and J ends lost 4 bases and 9 bases, in that order; junction bases with no gene match: 13. In germline, CDR1 is MNHEY, CDR2 SMNVEV (reference sequence). The CDR3 is made up of 17 amino acids. The CDR3 is CASSSSGWTSGSFTQYF. In nucleotides, the CDR3 is TGTGCCAGCAGTTCATCCGGTTGGACTAGCGGGAGTTTCACGCAGTATTTT.

This chain links TRBV2 with TRBJ2-2, with TRBD1 matching 8 bases. Germline V CDR1 and CDR2: SNHLY, FYNNEI. The CDR3 is made up of 15 amino acids. V was pared by 6 bases and J by 3 bases, with 6 bases of the junction left unmatched. DNA of the CDR3: TGTGCCAGCAGGAAGACAGGGGTTGACACCGGGGAGCTGTTTTTT. Translation gives CASRKTGVDTGELFF.

The rearrangement links TRBV5-1 to TRBJ2-7; 8 nucleotides align to TRBD2. V dropped 1 base and J dropped 5; count of bases not matched to a gene: 5. CDR1 is SGHRS and CDR2 is YFSETQ in the germline V gene. The CDR3 sequence is 14 residues long. The DNA of the CDR3 is TGCGCCAGCAGCTTGCCGGGAGGGAGGGACGAGCAGTACTTC. Its translation is CASSLPGGRDEQYF.

The chain is built from TRBV11-2 and TRBJ2-3; TRBD1 is a possible D gene (5 bases). Trimming took 0 bases from V and 6 from J, leaving 7 bases between them. This CDR3 region has 13 residues. Germline CDR1 is SGHAT and CDR2 is FQNNGV. For the CDR3, the DNA is TGTGCCAGCAGCTTAGATAGACAGGATACGCAGTATTTT. The encoded protein is CASSLDRQDTQYF.

The chain carries TRBV25-1 and TRBJ2-5, with TRBD2 matching over 9 bases. The germline CDR1 and CDR2 sequences are MGHDK and SYGVNS. This CDR3 region has 14 residues. V shed 6 bases, J shed 5 bases, and the junction held 7 bases outside the gene matches. The CDR3 loop reads CASREGLARETQYF. CDR3 nucleotide sequence: TGTGCCAGCAGGGAGGGACTAGCAAGGGAGACCCAGTACTTC.

This clone was observed a few times. The rearrangement joins TRBV6-4 to TRBJ2-3, with 10 bases matching TRBD2. V lost 0 bases and J lost 4; bases outside the gene matches: 1. The CDR3 spans 15 residues. The germline CDR1 and CDR2 sequences are MRHNA and SNTAGT. CDR3 bases: TGTGCCAGCAGTGACTCAGCGGGAGGGCCAGATACGCAGTATTTT. It translates to CASSDSAGGPDTQYF.

As regards this clone: One end of the junction does not line up with germline, which may come from a read error. This rearrangement joins TRBV2 to TRBJ1-6, with D perhaps TRBD1 (6 bases). The germline V gene has CDR1 SNHLY and CDR2 FYNNEI. This CDR3 is built from 15 residues. CDR3 in DNA: TGTGCCGGAAACCGGGGAACAGGGAAGAATTCACTCCTCCACTTT. Amino acids: CAGNRGTGKNSLLHF.